These 18 T cell receptor beta chains came from one sample sequenced in a study of CD8 T cells in Susac syndrome. When the RNA was reverse transcribed, random hexamers were used with an input of about 0.5 to 1 ug. TCRdb reanalysed the immunoSEQ multiplex PCR reads using MiXCR and keeps one entry per CDR3 protein. Of 100,000 to 150,000 distinct CDR3 sequences in the sample, more than 90% were seen once. Sequencing was performed on CD4+ T cells from PBMCs. Receptors were obtained from a human donor in good health.

The rearrangement links TRBV4-2 to TRBJ2-3; 12 bases are a match to TRBD2. The CDR3 extends over 17 amino acids. Trimming removed 4 bases from V and 2 bases from J; junction bases left unmatched: 7. Per the germline V gene, CDR1 is LGHNA and CDR2 is YNFKEQ. For the CDR3, the DNA is TGTGCCAGCAGCCCCAGGACTAGCGGGGCTATCACAGATACGCAGTATTTT. The encoded protein is CASSPRTSGAITDTQYF.

V and J are TRBV5-4 and TRBJ2-7; 12 positions match TRBD2. Germline trimming cut 4 bases from V and 6 bases from J; bases unmatched to any gene: 8. CDR3 length: 15 residues. The germline gives CDR1 SGHNT, CDR2 YYREEE (reference sequence). CDR3 DNA sequence: TGTGCCAGCAGCGGGCTAGCGGGAGGGCCAAGCGAGCAGTACTTC. Translated: CASSGLAGGPSEQYF.

A remark on this clonotype: Germline and junction disagree at one end, which may indicate a read error. The V gene is TRBV5-1, the J gene TRBJ2-7, with D possibly being TRBD1 (6 bases). CDR3 length equals 13 residues. The germline V gene has CDR1 SGHRS and CDR2 YFSETQ. This CDR3 reads CASRDSVGYQQYF. CDR3 nucleotide sequence: TGCGCCAGCAGGGACAGCGTGGGCTACCAGCAGTACTTC.

The J gene is TRBJ2-7, the V gene TRBV7-2; D ambiguous. The length of the CDR3 is 11 residues. The germline CDR1 and CDR2 sequences are SGHTA and FQGNSA. The V gene lost 5 bases and the J gene lost 3 bases, with 5 bases spanning the gap. The CDR3 DNA sequence: TGTGCCAGCAGCGTCGACTACGAGCAGTACTTC. Translation: CASSVDYEQYF.

The V and J genes are TRBV5-1 and TRBJ2-3, with 13 bases that match TRBD2. Germline assignment: CDR1 SGHRS and CDR2 YFSETQ. The CDR3 extends over 17 amino acids. With 3 bases clipped from V and 3 bases from J, the junction kept 7 bases outside the gene matches. CDR3 in DNA: TGCGCCAGCAGCTCAAGCCCGGGACTAGCGGGAACAGATACGCAGTATTTT. Translation: CASSSSPGLAGTDTQYF.

This chain uses TRBV3-1 with TRBJ1-4; D remains unclear. The germline V gene has CDR1 LGHDT and CDR2 YNNKEL (reference sequence). V was pared by 4 bases and J by 7 bases, with 7 bases between. The CDR3 is made up of 12 amino acids. The CDR3 DNA sequence: TGTGCCAGCAGCCGCAGCGGTGAAAAACTGTTTTTT. This translates into CASSRSGEKLFF.

This chain uses TRBV18 with TRBJ2-1, with TRBD2 identical over 7 bases. Looked up from germline, CDR1 is KGHSH and CDR2 is LQKENI. This CDR3 comprises 15 residues. The ends lost 3 bases at V and 4 bases at J; junction bases unmatched: 6. DNA for the CDR3: TGTGCCAGCTCACCGAGGGCGGGAGATTACAATGAGCAGTTCTTC. It codes for CASSPRAGDYNEQFF. The variable domain in full, with the rest retrieved from reference TRBV18 and TRBJ2-1, is NAGVMQNPRHLVRRRGQEARLRCSPMKGHSHVYWYRQLPEEGLKFMVYLQKENIIDESGMPKERFSAEFPKEGPSILRIQQVVRGDSAAYFCASSPRAGDYNEQFFGPGTRLTVL.

The chain uses TRBV23-1 and TRBJ1-3; D unclear. TRBV23-1 is an open reading frame whose function is uncertain. V was shortened by 7 bases and J by 2 bases, with 12 bases between the two germline ends. This CDR3 has 14 residues. In nucleotides, the CDR3 is TGCGCCAGCACGCGGGGAGGGCCTGGAAACACCATATATTTT. Protein product: CASTRGGPGNTIYF.

The V gene is TRBV19, the J gene TRBJ2-5; 10 bases match TRBD1. V was clipped by 5 bases and J by 3 bases; unmatched bases: 3. There are 14 residues in the CDR3. The germline CDR1 and CDR2 sequences are LNHDA and SQIVND (reference sequence). Here the CDR3 DNA reads TGTGCCAGTAGTTTTGGGACAGGGGAAGAGACCCAGTACTTC. Translated, it gives CASSFGTGEETQYF.

The rearrangement joins TRBV6-5 to TRBJ2-5, with TRBD1 matching 8 bases. V was pared by 0 bases and J by 5 bases, with 11 bases of the junction left unmatched. CDR1 is MNHEY and CDR2 is SVGAGI in the germline V gene. The CDR3 is 17 amino acids. CDR3 sequence reads: CASSYSGAGGSVETQYF. In nucleotides, the CDR3 is TGTGCCAGCAGTTACTCGGGGGCAGGGGGCTCTGTGGAGACCCAGTACTTC.

This clonotype was seen a single time. V is TRBV29-1 and J is TRBJ2-1; TRBD1 might be the D (6 bases). The CDR3 is made up of 15 amino acids. CDR1 SQVTM and CDR2 ANQGSEA come from the germline V gene. The germline V and J ends were trimmed by 0 bases and 1 base, with 10 bases remaining between them. The CDR3 region is CSVEDYRVSYNEQFF. Written as DNA, the CDR3 is TGCAGCGTTGAAGATTACAGGGTGTCCTACAATGAGCAGTTCTTC.

The chain couples TRBV11-2 to TRBJ2-3; D remains ambiguous. V lost 3 bases and J 2 bases, leaving 6 bases between the germline ends. This CDR3 is 13 amino acids long. Germline loops: CDR1 SGHAT, CDR2 FQNNGV. The CDR3: CASSLWITDTQYF. The CDR3 region has the DNA TGTGCCAGCAGCTTGTGGATCACAGATACGCAGTATTTT.

The V gene is TRBV7-9, the J gene TRBJ1-2; D gene uncertain. Germline V lookup: CDR1 SEHNR, CDR2 FQNEAQ (reference sequence). The CDR3 length is 13 residues. V dropped 1 base and J dropped 3 bases, with 6 bases sitting between them. The CDR3 loop is CASSLGRDYGYTF. In DNA form, the CDR3 reads TGTGCCAGCAGCTTAGGGCGGGACTATGGCTACACCTTC.

This chain uses TRBV29-1 with TRBJ2-7, with D maybe TRBD2 (5 bases). This CDR3 region has 12 residues. The germline V gene has CDR1 SQVTM and CDR2 ANQGSEA. With 6 bases removed from V and 1 base from J, the gap between germline ends came to 10 bases. The CDR3 is CSVKGDSYEQYF. CDR3 bases: TGCAGCGTCAAGGGAGATTCCTACGAGCAGTACTTC.

The CDR3 DNA reads TGTGCCAGCAGCTTAGCCGGGTCCGAAATGGGGGGCTACACCTTC. As protein: CASSLAGSEMGGYTF. The chain combines TRBV7-2 with TRBJ1-2, with D unclear. The germline gives CDR1 SGHTA, CDR2 FQGNSA. V lost 0 bases to trimming and J lost 8 bases, with 16 bases between them. The CDR3 sequence is 15 residues long.

V is TRBV18 and J is TRBJ1-1; D unclear. This CDR3 spans 12 amino acids. V lost 0 bases and J 9 bases, leaving 8 bases between the germline ends. Germline V CDR1 and CDR2: KGHSH, LQKENI. CDR3 sequence (DNA): TGTGCCAGCTCACCACCGGGGAGAAAAGCTTTCTTT. It encodes CASSPPGRKAFF. Together with reference TRBV18 and TRBJ1-1, the CDR3 gives the full variable domain: NAGVMQNPRHLVRRRGQEARLRCSPMKGHSHVYWYRQLPEEGLKFMVYLQKENIIDESGMPKERFSAEFPKEGPSILRIQQVVRGDSAAYFCASSPPGRKAFFGQGTRLTVV.

This chain uses TRBV9 with TRBJ2-3; D might be TRBD2 (5 bases). The CDR3 runs to 14 residues. The V end lost 4 bases, the J end lost 4 bases, and 13 bases lay between the germline ends. CDR1 SGDLS and CDR2 YYNGEE come from the germline V gene. In nucleotides, the CDR3 is TGTGCCAGCAGCCCCCGGCTAGCCCCAGATACGCAGTATTTT. This sequence encodes CASSPRLAPDTQYF.

In its sample, this clonotype was seen once. The chain is built from TRBV29-1 and TRBJ2-4; 7 nucleotides match TRBD2. The ends lost 2 bases at V and 5 bases at J; junction bases unmatched: 3. This CDR3 is 13 amino acids long. Germline V gives CDR1 SQVTM, CDR2 ANQGSEA. The CDR3 bases are TGCAGCGTTGAACCGGGACTACAAAACATTCAGTACTTC. This encodes CSVEPGLQNIQYF.